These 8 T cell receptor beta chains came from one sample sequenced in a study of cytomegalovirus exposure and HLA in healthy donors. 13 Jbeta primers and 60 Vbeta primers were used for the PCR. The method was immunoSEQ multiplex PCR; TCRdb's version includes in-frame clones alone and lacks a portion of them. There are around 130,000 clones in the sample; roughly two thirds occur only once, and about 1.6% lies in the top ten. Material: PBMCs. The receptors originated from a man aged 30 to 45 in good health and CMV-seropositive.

This chain's CDR3 is CASSVGQQDTIYF. As DNA, the CDR3 is TGTGCCAGCAGCGTAGGACAGCAGGACACCATATATTTT. V usage is TRBV9 and J usage is TRBJ1-3, with a tentative D call TRBD1 (5 bases). V shed 0 bases and J shed 8 bases, with 9 bases lying between them. Germline CDR1 and CDR2: SGDLS and YYNGEE. This CDR3 has 13 residues.

The CDR3 loop is CASSLGAVNYGYTF. In DNA form, the CDR3 reads TGTGCCAGCAGCTTAGGGGCCGTCAACTATGGCTACACCTTC. The chain links TRBV7-9 to TRBJ1-2; no definite D call. Between the trimmed V and J ends, which lost 1 base and 2 bases, there was a span of 8 bases. CDR1 and CDR2 from the germline V gene are SEHNR and FQNEAQ (reference sequence). The CDR3 has 14 residues.

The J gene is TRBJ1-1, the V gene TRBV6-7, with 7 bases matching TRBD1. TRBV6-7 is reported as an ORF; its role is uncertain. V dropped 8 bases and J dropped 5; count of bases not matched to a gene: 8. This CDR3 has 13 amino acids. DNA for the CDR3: TGTGCCAGCGCCTACTCAGGGGGGACTGAAGCTTTCTTT. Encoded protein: CASAYSGGTEAFF.

CDR3 nucleotide sequence: TGTGCCACCATGCACCGACAGGGGAGAAACATTCAGTACTTC. Translation gives CATMHRQGRNIQYF. The chain employs TRBV6-5 and TRBJ2-4; TRBD1 matches 8 bases. Germline V lookup: CDR1 MNHEY, CDR2 SVGAGI. V shed 10 bases and J 6 bases; nucleotides not matched to a gene: 11. The CDR3 loop spans 14 amino acids.

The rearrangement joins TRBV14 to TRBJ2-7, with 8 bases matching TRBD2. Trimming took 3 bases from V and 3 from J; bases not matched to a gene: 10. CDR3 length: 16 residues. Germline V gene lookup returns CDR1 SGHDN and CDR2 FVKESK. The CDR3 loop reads CASSHKKGLGYYEQYF. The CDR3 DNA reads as TGTGCCAGCAGCCACAAAAAGGGACTAGGATACTACGAGCAGTACTTC.

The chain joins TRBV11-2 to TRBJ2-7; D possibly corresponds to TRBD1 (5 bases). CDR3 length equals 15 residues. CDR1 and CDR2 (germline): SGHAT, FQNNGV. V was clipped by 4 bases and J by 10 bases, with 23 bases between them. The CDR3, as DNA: TGTGCCAGCAGCTCTCAACGAACAGGCCCCGCTTCCCAGTACTTC. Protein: CASSSQRTGPASQYF.

CDR3 region: CASSLAKGQGTHEQYF. The CDR3 DNA reads TGTGCCAGCAGCTTAGCTAAAGGACAGGGAACCCACGAGCAGTACTTC. The chain links TRBV11-2 to TRBJ2-7, with 8 positions matching TRBD1. The trim removed 1 base at V and 5 bases at J, leaving 10 bases unmatched. The CDR3 length is 16 residues. Germline loops: CDR1 SGHAT, CDR2 FQNNGV.

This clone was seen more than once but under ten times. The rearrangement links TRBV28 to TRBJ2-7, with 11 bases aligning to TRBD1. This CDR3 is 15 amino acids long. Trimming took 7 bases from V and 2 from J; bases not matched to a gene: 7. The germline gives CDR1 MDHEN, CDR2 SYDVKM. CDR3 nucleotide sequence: TGTGCCAGCACCCCCTCGGGACAGGGGGCCTACGAGCAGTACTTC. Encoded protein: CASTPSGQGAYEQYF.